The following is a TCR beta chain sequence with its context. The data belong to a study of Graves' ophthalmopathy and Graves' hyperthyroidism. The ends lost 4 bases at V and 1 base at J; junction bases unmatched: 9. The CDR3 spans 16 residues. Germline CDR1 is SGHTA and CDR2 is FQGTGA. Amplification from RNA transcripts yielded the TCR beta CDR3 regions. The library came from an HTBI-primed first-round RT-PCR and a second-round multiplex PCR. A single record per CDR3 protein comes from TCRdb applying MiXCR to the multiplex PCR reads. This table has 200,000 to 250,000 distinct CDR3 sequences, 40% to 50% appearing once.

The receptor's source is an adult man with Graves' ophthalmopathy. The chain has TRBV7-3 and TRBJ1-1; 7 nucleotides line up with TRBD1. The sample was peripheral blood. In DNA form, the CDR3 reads TGTGCCAGCAGCTATGGTAGCGGGACAGCGAACACTGAAGCTTTCTTT. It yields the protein CASSYGSGTANTEAFF.